This entry describes one TCR beta chain. This sample was included in a study of PD-1 blockade in mismatch repair-deficient tumors. TCRdb keeps only in-frame clones here, not all; method: immunoSEQ multiplex PCR. The data show about 66,000 clones, with almost 80% seen just once and approximately 5% held by the top ten. Germline-derived CDR1 and CDR2 are MDHEN and SYDVKM. This CDR3 is built from 18 residues. The trim removed 4 bases at V and 2 bases at J, leaving 15 bases unmatched. Source: peripheral blood, taken 2 weeks after starting pembrolizumab. This chain links TRBV28 with TRBJ2-3; the match to TRBD1 covers 7 bases. This receptor was identified in an adult with mismatch repair-deficient cancer. CDR3 DNA: TGTGCCAGCAGTTATAGTCGTGAGGGGGCGCAAGTCACAGATACGCAGTATTTT. Translated, it gives CASSYSREGAQVTDTQYF.